Listed below are T cell receptor beta chains from one sample, sequenced in a study of blood T cells in healthy people across ages. Using its own MiXCR run on the 5' RACE reads, TCRdb lists one record per CDR3 protein. There are 1.4 million to 1.5 million distinct CDR3 sequences in the sample; approximately 38% occur only once, and approximately 7.9% lies in the top ten. Sequenced material: blood. Receptors originate from a woman younger than 30 in good health. Each CDR3 is given with its conserved first and last residue. The D gene is left open where the match is weak. A row's size may be missing; if present it is once, few, many or a size class.

clone size: few
V gene: TRBV7-2
D gene: TRBD1
J gene: TRBJ2-5
CDR3 DNA: TGTGCCAGCAGCTTAGGGGACAGGGATATGGAGACCCAGTACTTC
CDR3 protein: CASSLGDRDMETQYF

clone size: few
V gene: TRBV29-1
D gene: .
J gene: TRBJ1-1
CDR3 DNA: TGCAGCGTCTCGTCGGGAGGGGATCCTTTCTTT
CDR3 protein: CSVSSGGDPFF

clone size: few
V gene: TRBV4-1
D gene: TRBD2
J gene: TRBJ2-1
CDR3 DNA: TGCGCCAGCAGCCAAGATATAGCGGGAGTTGGCTCCTACAATGAGCAGTTCTTC
CDR3 protein: CASSQDIAGVGSYNEQFF

clone size: .
V gene: TRBV7-2
D gene: .
J gene: TRBJ2-5
CDR3 DNA: TGTGCCAGCAGCTTCTTCAGCGCCGGGGGAGAGACCCAGTACTTC
CDR3 protein: CASSFFSAGGETQYF

clone size: .
V gene: TRBV7-9
D gene: TRBD2
J gene: TRBJ2-7
CDR3 DNA: TGTGCCAGCAGTAAGGTCGTCGGGGGACTAGCGGGCTACGAGCAGTACTTC
CDR3 protein: CASSKVVGGLAGYEQYF

clone size: .
V gene: TRBV13
D gene: .
J gene: TRBJ1-1
CDR3 DNA: TGTGCCAGCAGCCCGCCAACAGGGTACGGGTTCACTGAAGCTTTCTTT
CDR3 protein: CASSPPTGYGFTEAFF

clone size: .
V gene: TRBV2
D gene: TRBD1
J gene: TRBJ1-6
CDR3 DNA: TGTGCCAGCAGTGGGGGACAGTATAATTCACCCCTCCACTTT
CDR3 protein: CASSGGQYNSPLHF

clone size: .
V gene: TRBV10-3
D gene: .
J gene: TRBJ2-4
CDR3 DNA: TGTGCCATCAGTGAGAGTGCTTCTCTAGCCAAAAACATTCAGTACTTC
CDR3 protein: CAISESASLAKNIQYF

clone size: few
V gene: TRBV12-3/TRBV12-4
D gene: TRBD1
J gene: TRBJ1-2
CDR3 DNA: TGTGCCAGCAGTCCTTCCGGGACAGGGTCCGTTTATGGCTACACCTTC
CDR3 protein: CASSPSGTGSVYGYTF

clone size: .
V gene: TRBV4-1
D gene: .
J gene: TRBJ2-7
CDR3 DNA: TGCGCCAGCAGCCAAGATACTGGGGACTACGAGCAGTACTTC
CDR3 protein: CASSQDTGDYEQYF

clone size: .
V gene: TRBV20-1
D gene: .
J gene: TRBJ1-5
CDR3 DNA: TGCAGTGCGCTCGTAGGGCCGTTCAATCAGCCCCAGCATTTT
CDR3 protein: CSALVGPFNQPQHF

clone size: .
V gene: TRBV12-3/TRBV12-4
D gene: .
J gene: TRBJ2-3
CDR3 DNA: TGTGCCAGCAGTTTAGGGGTGGGCCGGGGAGATACGCAGTATTTT
CDR3 protein: CASSLGVGRGDTQYF

clone size: .
V gene: TRBV20-1
D gene: .
J gene: TRBJ1-2
CDR3 DNA: TGCAGTGCTAGATCCGTCGACAGGATATTAGGTGGCTACACCTTC
CDR3 protein: CSARSVDRILGGYTF

clone size: few
V gene: TRBV28
D gene: .
J gene: TRBJ1-5
CDR3 DNA: TGTGCCAGCAGTTTAGGCCGCGGAGGGGATCAGCCCCAGCATTTT
CDR3 protein: CASSLGRGGDQPQHF

clone size: .
V gene: TRBV7-9
D gene: .
J gene: TRBJ1-1
CDR3 DNA: TGTGCCAGCAGCCAACCTGGGGGAGGAACTGAAGCTTTCTTT
CDR3 protein: CASSQPGGGTEAFF

clone size: few
V gene: TRBV20-1
D gene: .
J gene: TRBJ2-7
CDR3 DNA: TGCAGTGCTAGACCGGGACCCCACTACGAGCAGTACTTC
CDR3 protein: CSARPGPHYEQYF

clone size: few
V gene: TRBV6-5
D gene: .
J gene: TRBJ2-7
CDR3 DNA: TGTGCCAGCAGTTCCCCTTCCGCCCTATTCCGGGACGGCCCCTACGAGCAGTACTTC
CDR3 protein: CASSSPSALFRDGPYEQYF

clone size: few
V gene: TRBV2
D gene: .
J gene: TRBJ1-6
CDR3 DNA: TGTGCCAGCAGTGAAGAAGGGGGGTTGACACCCCTCCACTTT
CDR3 protein: CASSEEGGLTPLHF

clone size: few
V gene: TRBV7-2
D gene: .
J gene: TRBJ2-5
CDR3 DNA: TGTGCCAGCAGCTTAGTCACAGGGACTGGTGAGACCCAGTACTTC
CDR3 protein: CASSLVTGTGETQYF

clone size: .
V gene: TRBV5-1
D gene: TRBD2
J gene: TRBJ2-1
CDR3 DNA: TGCGCCAGCAGCTTGGTCGCCGGACTAGCGGGGGGATTTCATGGCAATGAGCAGTTCTTC
CDR3 protein: CASSLVAGLAGGFHGNEQFF

clone size: .
V gene: TRBV20-1
D gene: TRBD2
J gene: TRBJ2-3
CDR3 DNA: TGCAGTGCTAGAGAGGGGGGACTAGCGGCTGGTACGCAGTATTTT
CDR3 protein: CSAREGGLAAGTQYF

clone size: .
V gene: TRBV20-1
D gene: .
J gene: TRBJ2-3
CDR3 DNA: TGCAGTACAGCCCGCAGTCAGCGAGATACGCAGTATTTT
CDR3 protein: CSTARSQRDTQYF

clone size: few
V gene: TRBV5-5
D gene: TRBD1
J gene: TRBJ2-7
CDR3 DNA: TGTGCCAGCAGCGAAGGGACAGTAGCCTCCTACGAGCAGTACTTC
CDR3 protein: CASSEGTVASYEQYF

clone size: .
V gene: TRBV3-1
D gene: TRBD1
J gene: TRBJ1-6
CDR3 DNA: TGTGCCAGCAGCCCCCGGGACAGGGGTTCTCGGTCACCCCTCCACTTT
CDR3 protein: CASSPRDRGSRSPLHF

clone size: many
V gene: TRBV28
D gene: .
J gene: TRBJ2-3
CDR3 DNA: TGTGCCAGCAGTTTTCGGTCAAGATCAGATACGCAGTATTTT
CDR3 protein: CASSFRSRSDTQYF

clone size: few
V gene: TRBV13
D gene: TRBD1
J gene: TRBJ2-7
CDR3 DNA: TGTGCCAGCAGTTCAACCGGGACAGGAGAATACGAGCAGTACTTC
CDR3 protein: CASSSTGTGEYEQYF

clone size: .
V gene: TRBV28
D gene: TRBD1
J gene: TRBJ2-7
CDR3 DNA: TGTGCCAGCAGTTCACCATTCGTCCGGACAGGGGAATCCTACGAGCAGTACTTC
CDR3 protein: CASSSPFVRTGESYEQYF

clone size: .
V gene: TRBV6-4
D gene: TRBD2
J gene: TRBJ2-1
CDR3 DNA: TGTGCCAGCAGTAGGACTAGCCAGCCCTACAATGAGCAGTTCTTC
CDR3 protein: CASSRTSQPYNEQFF

clone size: few
V gene: TRBV2
D gene: .
J gene: TRBJ1-2
CDR3 DNA: TGTGCCAGCAGACCGGCGGGACCTAACTATGGCTACACCTTC
CDR3 protein: CASRPAGPNYGYTF

clone size: few
V gene: TRBV27
D gene: .
J gene: TRBJ1-1
CDR3 DNA: TGTGCCAGCAGTTTAACGGATGTTAACACTGAAGCTTTCTTT
CDR3 protein: CASSLTDVNTEAFF

clone size: many
V gene: TRBV15
D gene: TRBD2
J gene: TRBJ2-3
CDR3 DNA: TGTGCCACCTTAGCGGGGGGGCGAATAGATACGCAGTATTTT
CDR3 protein: CATLAGGRIDTQYF

clone size: .
V gene: TRBV4-2
D gene: TRBD1
J gene: TRBJ2-3
CDR3 DNA: TGTGCCAGCAGTAAAGGACAGGCTAGCACAGATACGCGGTATTTT
CDR3 protein: CASSKGQASTDTRYF